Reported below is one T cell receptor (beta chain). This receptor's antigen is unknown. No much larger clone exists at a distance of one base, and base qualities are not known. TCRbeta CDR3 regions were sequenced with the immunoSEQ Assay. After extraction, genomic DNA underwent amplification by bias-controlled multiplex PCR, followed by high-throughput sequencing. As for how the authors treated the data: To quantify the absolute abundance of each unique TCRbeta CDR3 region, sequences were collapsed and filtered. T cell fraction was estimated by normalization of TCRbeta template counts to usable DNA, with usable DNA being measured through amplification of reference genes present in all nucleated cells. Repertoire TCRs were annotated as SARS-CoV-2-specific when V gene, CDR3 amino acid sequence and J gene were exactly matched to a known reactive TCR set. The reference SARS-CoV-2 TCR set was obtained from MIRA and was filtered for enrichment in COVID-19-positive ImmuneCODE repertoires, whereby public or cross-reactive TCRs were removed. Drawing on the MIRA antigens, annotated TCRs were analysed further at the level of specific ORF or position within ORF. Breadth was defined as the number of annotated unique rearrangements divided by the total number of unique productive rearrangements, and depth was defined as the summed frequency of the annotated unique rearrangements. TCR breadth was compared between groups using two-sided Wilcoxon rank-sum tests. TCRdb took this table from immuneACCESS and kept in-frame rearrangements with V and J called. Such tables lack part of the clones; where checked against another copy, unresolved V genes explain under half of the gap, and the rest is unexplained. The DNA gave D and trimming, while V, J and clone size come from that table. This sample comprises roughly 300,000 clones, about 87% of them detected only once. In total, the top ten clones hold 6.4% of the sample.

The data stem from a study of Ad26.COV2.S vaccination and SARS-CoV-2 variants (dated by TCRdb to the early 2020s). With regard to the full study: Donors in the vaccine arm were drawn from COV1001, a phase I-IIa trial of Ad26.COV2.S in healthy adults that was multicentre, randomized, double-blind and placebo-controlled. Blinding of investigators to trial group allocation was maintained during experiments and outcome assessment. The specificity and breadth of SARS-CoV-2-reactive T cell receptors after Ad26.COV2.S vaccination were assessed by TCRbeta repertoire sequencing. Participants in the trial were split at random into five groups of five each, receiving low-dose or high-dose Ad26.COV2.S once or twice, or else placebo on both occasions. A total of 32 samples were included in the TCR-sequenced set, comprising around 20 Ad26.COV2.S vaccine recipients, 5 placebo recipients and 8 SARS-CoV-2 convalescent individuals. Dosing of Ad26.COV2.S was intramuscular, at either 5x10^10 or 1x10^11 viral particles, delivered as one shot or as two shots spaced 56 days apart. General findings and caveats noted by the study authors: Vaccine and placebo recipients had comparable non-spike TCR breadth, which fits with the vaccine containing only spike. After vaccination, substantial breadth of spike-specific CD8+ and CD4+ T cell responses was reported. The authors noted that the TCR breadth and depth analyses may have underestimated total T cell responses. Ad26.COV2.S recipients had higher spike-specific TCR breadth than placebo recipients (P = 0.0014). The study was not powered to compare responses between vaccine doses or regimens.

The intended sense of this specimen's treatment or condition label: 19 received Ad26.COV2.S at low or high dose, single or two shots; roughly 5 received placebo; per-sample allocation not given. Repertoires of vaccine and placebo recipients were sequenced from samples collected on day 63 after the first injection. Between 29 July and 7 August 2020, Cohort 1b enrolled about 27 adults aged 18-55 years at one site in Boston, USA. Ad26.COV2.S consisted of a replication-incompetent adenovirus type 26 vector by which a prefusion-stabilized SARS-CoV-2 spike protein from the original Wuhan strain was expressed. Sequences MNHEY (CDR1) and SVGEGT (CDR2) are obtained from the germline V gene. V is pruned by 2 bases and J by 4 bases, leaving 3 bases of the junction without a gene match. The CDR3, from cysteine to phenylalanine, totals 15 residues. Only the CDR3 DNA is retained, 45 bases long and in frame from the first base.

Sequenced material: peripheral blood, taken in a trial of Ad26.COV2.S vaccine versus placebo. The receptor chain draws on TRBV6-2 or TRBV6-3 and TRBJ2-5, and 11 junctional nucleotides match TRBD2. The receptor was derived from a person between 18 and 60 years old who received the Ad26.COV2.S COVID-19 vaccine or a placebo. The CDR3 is CASSYETSGIETQYF. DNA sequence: TGTGCCAGCAGTTACGAGACTAGCGGGATAGAGACCCAGTACTTC.